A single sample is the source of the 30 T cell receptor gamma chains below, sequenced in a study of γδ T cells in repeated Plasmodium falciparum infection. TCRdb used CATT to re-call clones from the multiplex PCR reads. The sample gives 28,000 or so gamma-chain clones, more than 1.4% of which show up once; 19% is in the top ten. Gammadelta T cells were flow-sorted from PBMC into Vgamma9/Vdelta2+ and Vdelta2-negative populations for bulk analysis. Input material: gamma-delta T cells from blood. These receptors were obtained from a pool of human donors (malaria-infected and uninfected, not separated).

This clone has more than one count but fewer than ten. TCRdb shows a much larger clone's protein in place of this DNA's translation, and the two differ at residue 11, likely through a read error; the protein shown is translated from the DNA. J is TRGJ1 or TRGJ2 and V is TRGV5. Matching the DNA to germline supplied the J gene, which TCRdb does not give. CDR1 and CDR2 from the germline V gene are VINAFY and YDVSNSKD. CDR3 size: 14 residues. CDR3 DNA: TGTGCCACCTGGGACGGTCAGAATTATTATAGGAAACTCTTT. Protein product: CATWDGQNYYRKLF.

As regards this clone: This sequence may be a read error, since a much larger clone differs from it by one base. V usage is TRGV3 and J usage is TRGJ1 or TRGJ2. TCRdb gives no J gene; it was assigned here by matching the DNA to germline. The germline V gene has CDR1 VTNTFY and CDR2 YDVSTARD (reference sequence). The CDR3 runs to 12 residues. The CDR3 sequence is CATNWYYHKKLF. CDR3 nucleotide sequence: TGTGCCACCAACTGGTATTATCATAAGAAACTCTTT.

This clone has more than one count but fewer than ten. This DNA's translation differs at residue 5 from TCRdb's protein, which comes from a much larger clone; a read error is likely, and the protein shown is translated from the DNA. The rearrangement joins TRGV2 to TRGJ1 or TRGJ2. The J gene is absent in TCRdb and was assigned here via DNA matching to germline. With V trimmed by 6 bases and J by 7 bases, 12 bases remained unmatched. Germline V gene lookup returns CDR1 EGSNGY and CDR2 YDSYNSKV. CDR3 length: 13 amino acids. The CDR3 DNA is TGTGCCACCTGGAACAGGGCGCGATATAAGAAACTCTTT. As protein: CATWNRARYKKLF.

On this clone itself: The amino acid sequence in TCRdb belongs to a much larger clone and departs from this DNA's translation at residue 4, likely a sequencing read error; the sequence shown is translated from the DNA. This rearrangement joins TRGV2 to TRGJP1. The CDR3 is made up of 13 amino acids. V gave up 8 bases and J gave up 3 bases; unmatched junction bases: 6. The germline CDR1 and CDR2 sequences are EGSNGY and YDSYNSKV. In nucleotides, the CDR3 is TGTGCCACCTTGTCCCCCACTGGTTGGTTCAAGATATTT. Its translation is CATLSPTGWFKIF.

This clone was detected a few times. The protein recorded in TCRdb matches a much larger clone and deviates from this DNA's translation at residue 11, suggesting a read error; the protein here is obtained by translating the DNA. CDR3 residues: CATWDRGYYKRLF. As DNA, the CDR3 is TGTGCCACCTGGGACCGCGGATATTATAAGAGACTCTTT. There is no J gene call, but TRGV4 is given as the V gene. The germline V gene encodes CDR1 EGSTGY and CDR2 YDSYTSSV. This CDR3 is 13 amino acids long.

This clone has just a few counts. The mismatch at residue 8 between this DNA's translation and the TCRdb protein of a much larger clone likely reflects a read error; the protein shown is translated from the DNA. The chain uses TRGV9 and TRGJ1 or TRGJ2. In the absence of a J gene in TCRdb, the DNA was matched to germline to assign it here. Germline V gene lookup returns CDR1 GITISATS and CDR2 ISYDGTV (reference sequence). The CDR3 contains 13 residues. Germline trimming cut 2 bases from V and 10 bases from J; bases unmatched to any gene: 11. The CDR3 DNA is TGTGCCTTGTGGGAGGCCCCAGTTATGAAGAAACTCTTT. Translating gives CALWEAPVMKKLF.

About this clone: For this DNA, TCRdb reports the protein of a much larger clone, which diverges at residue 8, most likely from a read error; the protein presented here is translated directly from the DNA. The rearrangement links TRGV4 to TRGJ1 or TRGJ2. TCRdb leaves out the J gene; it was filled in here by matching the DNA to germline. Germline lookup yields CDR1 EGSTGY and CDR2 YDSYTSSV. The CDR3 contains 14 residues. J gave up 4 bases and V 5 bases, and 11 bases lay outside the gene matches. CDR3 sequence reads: CATWATKTYYKKLF. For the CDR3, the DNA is TGTGCCACCTGGGCCACCAAGACATATTATAAGAAACTCTTT.

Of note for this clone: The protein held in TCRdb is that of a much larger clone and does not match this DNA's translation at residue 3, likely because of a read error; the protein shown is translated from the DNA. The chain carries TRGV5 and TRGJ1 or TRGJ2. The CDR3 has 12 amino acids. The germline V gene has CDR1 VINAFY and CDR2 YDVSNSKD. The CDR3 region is CAAWDSAYKKLF. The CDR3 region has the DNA TGTGCCGCCTGGGACAGTGCCTATAAGAAACTCTTT.

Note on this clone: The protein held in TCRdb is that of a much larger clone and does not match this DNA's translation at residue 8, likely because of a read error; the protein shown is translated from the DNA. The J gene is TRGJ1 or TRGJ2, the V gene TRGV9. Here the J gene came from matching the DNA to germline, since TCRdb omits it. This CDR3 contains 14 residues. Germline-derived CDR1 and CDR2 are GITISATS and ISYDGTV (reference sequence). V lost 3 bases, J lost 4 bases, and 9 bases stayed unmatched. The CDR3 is CALWEPLSYYKKLF. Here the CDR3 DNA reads TGTGCCTTGTGGGAGCCGCTCTCCTATTATAAGAAACTCTTT.

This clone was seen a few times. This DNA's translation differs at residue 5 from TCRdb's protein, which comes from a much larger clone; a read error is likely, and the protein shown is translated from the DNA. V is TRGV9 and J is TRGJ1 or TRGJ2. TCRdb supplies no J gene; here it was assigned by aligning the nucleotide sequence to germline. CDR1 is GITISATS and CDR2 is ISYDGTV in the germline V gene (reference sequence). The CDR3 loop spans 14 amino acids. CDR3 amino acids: CALWGVLVYYKKLF. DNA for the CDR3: TGTGCCTTGTGGGGGGTGTTGGTATATTATAAGAAACTCTTT.

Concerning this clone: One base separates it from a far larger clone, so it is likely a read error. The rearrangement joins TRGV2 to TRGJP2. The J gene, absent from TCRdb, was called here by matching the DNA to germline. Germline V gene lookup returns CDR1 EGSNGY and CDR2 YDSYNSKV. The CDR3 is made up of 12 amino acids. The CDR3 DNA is TGTGCCACCTGGGGTAGCGATTGGATCAAGACGTTT. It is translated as CATWGSDWIKTF.

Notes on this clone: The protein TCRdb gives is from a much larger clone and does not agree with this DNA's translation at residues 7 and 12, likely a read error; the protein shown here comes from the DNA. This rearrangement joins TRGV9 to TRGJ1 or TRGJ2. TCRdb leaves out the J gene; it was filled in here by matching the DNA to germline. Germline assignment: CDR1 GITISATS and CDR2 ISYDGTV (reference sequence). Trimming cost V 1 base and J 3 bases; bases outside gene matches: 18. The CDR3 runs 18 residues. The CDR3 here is CALWEVPQGLSSYYKKLF. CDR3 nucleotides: TGTGCCTTGTGGGAGGTACCCCAAGGGCTATCGAGTTATTATAAGAAACTCTTT.

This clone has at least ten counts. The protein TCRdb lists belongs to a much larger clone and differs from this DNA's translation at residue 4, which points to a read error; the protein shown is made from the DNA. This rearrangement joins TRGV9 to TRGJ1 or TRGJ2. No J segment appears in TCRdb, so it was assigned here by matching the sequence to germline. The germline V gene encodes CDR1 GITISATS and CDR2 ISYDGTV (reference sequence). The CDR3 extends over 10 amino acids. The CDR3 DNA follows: TGTGCCTTGGGGGAGTTCGAGAAACTCTTT. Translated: CALGEFEKLF.

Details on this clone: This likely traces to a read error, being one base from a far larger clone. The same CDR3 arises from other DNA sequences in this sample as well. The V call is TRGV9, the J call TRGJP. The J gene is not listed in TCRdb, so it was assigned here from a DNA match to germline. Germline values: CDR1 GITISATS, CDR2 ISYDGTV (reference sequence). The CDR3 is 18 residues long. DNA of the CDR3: TGCGCCTTGTGGGAGGGCTTAACGAAAGAGTTGGGCAAAAAAATCAAGGTATTT. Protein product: CALWEGLTKELGKKIKVF.

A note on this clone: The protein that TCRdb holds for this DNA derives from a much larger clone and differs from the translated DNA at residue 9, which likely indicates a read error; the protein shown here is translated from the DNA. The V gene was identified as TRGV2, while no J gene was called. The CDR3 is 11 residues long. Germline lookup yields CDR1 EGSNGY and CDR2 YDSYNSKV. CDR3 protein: CATWDGRRELF. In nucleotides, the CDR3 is TGTGCCACCTGGGACGGGCGCAGGGAACTCTTT.

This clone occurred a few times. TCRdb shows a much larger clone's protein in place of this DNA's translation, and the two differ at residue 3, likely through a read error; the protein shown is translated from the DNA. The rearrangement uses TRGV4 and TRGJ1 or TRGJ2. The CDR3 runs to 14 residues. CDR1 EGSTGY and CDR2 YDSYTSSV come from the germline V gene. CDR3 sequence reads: CAAWDAEEYYKKLF. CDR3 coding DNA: TGTGCCGCCTGGGATGCGGAGGAATATTATAAGAAACTCTTT.

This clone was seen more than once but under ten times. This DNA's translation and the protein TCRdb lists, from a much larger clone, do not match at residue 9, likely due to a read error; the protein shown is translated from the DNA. The CDR3 DNA sequence: TGTGCCACCTGGGACAGACATAAGGAACTCTTT. Amino acid sequence: CATWDRHKELF. The V gene call is TRGV3, and the J gene call is absent. The CDR3 length is 11 residues. Looked up from germline, CDR1 is VTNTFY and CDR2 is YDVSTARD (reference sequence).

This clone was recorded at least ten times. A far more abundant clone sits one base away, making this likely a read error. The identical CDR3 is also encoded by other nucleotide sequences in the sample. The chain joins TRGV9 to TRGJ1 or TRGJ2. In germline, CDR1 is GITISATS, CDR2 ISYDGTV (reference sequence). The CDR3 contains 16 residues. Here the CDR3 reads CALWEVIGGAYYKKLF. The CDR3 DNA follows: TGTGCCTTGTGGGAGGTCATCGGGGGAGCTTATTATAAGAAACTCTTC.

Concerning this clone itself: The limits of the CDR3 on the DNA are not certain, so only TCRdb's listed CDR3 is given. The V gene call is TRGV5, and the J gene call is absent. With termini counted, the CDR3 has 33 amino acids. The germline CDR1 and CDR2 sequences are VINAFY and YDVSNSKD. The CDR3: CATWTGMPLIIRNSLAVEQHLLSQVSIGRIQHF.

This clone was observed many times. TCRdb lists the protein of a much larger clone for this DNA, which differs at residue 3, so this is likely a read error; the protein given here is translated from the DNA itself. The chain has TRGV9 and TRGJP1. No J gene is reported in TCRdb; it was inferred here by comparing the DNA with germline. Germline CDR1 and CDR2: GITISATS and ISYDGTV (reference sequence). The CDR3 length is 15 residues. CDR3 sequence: CASWEVRSTGWFKIF. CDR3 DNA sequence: TGTGCCTCGTGGGAGGTGCGTTCCACTGGTTGGTTCAAGATATTT.

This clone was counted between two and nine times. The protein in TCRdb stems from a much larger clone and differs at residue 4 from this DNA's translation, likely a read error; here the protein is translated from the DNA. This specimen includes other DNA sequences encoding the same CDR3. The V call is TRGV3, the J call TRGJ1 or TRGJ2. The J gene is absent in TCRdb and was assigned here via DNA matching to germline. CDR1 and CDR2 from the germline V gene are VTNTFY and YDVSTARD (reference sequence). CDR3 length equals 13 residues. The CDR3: CATRDRPRFKKLF. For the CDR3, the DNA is TGTGCCACCAGGGACAGGCCACGCTTTAAGAAACTCTTT.

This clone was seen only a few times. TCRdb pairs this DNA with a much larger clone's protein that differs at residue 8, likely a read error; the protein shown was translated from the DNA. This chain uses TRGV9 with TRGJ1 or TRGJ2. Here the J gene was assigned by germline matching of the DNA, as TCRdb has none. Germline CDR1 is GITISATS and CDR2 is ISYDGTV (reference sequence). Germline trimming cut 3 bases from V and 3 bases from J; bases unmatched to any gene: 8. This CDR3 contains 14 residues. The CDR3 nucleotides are TGTGCCTTGTGGGAGTCCCCAGCTTATTATAAGAAACTCTTT. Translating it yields CALWESPAYYKKLF.

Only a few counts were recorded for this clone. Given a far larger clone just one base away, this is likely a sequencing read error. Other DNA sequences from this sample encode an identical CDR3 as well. CDR3: CATWDRLRYKKLF. CDR3 coding DNA: TGTGCCACCTGGGACAGGCTTAGGTATAAGAAGCTCTTT. V and J are TRGV3 and TRGJ1 or TRGJ2. The V gene's germline CDR1 is VTNTFY and CDR2 YDVSTARD (reference sequence). This CDR3 is 13 amino acids long.

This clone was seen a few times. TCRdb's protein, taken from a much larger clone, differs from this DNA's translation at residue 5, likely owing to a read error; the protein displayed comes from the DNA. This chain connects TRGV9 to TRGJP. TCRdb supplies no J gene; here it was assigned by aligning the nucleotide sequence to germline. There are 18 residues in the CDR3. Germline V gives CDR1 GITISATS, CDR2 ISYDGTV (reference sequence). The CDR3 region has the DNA TGTGCCTTGTGGGGGGTGCACTTGTCGGAGTTGGGCAAAAAAATCAAGGTATTT. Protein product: CALWGVHLSELGKKIKVF.

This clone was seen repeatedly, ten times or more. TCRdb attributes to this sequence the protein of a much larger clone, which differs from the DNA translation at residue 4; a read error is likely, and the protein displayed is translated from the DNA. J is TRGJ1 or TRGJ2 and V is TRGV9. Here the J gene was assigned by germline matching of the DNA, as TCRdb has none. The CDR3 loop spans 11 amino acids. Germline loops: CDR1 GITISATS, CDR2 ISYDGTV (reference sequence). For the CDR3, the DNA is TGTGCCTTGCGGGAGAGGTATAAGAAACTCTTT. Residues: CALRERYKKLF.

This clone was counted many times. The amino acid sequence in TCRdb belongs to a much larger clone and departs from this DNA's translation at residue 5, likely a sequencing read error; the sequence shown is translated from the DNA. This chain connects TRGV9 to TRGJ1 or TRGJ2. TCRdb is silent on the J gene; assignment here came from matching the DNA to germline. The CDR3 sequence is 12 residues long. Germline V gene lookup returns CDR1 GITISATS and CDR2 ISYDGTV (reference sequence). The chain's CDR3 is CALWGVHRKKLF. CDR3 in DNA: TGTGCCTTGTGGGGGGTGCATCGGAAGAAACTCTTT.

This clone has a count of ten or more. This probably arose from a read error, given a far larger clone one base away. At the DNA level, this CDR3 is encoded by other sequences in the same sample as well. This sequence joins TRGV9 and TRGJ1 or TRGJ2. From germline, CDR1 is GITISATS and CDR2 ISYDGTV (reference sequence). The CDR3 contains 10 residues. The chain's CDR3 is CAPNYYKKLF. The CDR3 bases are TGCGCCCCGAATTATTATAAGAAACTCTTT.

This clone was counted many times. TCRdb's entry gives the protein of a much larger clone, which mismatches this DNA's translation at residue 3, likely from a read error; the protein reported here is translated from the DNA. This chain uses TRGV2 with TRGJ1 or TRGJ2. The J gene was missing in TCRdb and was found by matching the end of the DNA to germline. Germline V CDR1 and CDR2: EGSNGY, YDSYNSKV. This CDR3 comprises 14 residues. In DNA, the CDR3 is TGTGCCGCCTGGGACGTAGAGAATTATTATAAGAAACTCTTT. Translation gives CAAWDVENYYKKLF.

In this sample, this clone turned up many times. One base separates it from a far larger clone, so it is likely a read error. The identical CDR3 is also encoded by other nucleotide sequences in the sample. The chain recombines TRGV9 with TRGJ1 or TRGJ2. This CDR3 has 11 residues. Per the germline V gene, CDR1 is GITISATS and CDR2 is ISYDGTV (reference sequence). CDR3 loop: CALWEFLKKLF. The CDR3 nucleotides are TGTGCCTTGTGGGAGTTTCTTAAGAAACTCTTC.

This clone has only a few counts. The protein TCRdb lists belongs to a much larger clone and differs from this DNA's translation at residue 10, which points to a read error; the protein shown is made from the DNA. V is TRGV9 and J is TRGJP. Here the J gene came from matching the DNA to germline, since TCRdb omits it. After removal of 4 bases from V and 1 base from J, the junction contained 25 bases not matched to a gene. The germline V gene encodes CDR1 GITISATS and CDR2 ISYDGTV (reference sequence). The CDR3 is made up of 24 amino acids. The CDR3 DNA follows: TGTGCCTTGTGGGATGTAGCTCGCAAGTTTTCAAGGGACGGGCAAGAGTTGGGCAAAAAAATCAAGGTATTT. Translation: CALWDVARKFSRDGQELGKKIKVF.